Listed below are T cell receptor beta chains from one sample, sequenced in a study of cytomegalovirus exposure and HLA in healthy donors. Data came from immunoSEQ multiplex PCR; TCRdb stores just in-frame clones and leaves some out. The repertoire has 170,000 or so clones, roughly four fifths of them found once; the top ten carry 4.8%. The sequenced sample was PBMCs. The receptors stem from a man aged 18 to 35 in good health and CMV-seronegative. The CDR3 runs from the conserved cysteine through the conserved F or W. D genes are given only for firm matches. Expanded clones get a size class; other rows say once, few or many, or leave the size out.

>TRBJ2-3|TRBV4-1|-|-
CASSPGRGTGTDTQYF
TGCGCCAGCAGCCCCGGTCGGGGAACGGGCACAGATACGCAGTATTTT
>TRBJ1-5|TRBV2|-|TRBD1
CASRESTGAVQPQHF
TGTGCCAGCAGGGAAAGTACAGGGGCGGTTCAGCCCCAGCATTTT
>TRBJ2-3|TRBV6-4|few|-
CASSPYGRRTDTQYF
TGTGCCAGCAGCCCCTACGGAAGGAGAACAGATACGCAGTATTTT
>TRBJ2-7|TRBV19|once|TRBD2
CASSIRTGGGYEQYF
TGTGCCAGTAGTATCCGAACGGGAGGGGGATACGAGCAGTACTTC
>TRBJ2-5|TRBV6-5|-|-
CASSYLGLSAQTQYF
TGTGCCAGCAGTTACTTGGGCCTTAGCGCCCAGACCCAGTACTTC
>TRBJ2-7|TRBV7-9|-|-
CSSSDAREQYF
TGTTCCAGCAGCGACGCGAGGGAGCAGTACTTC
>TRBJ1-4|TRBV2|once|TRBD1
CASSVSDRGNEKLFF
TGTGCCAGCAGTGTCTCGGACAGGGGTAATGAAAAACTGTTTTTT
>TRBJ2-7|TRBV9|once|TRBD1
CASSVGGDRGYEQYF
TGTGCCAGCAGCGTAGGAGGTGACAGGGGCTACGAGCAGTACTTC
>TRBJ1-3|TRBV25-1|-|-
CASSDSSGGPVGRNTIYF
TGTGCCAGCAGTGATTCTTCAGGAGGGCCCGTTGGGAGAAACACCATATATTTT
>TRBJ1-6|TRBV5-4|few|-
CASSLDSQVSPLHF
TGTGCCAGCAGCCTGGACAGCCAAGTCTCACCCCTCCACTTT
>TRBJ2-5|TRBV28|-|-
CASSFSRVETQYF
TGTGCCAGCAGTTTCTCCAGGGTAGAGACCCAGTACTTC
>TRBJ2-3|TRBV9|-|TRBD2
CASTSGTSGDRDTQYF
TGTGCCAGCACTTCCGGGACTAGCGGGGATCGAGATACGCAGTATTTT
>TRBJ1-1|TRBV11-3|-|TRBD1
CASSLGGGRGHSRNTEAFF
TGTGCCAGCAGCTTAGGAGGGGGCAGGGGGCACTCAAGGAACACTGAAGCTTTCTTT
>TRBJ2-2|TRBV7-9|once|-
CASSLSGNTGELFF
TGTGCCAGCAGCTTATCGGGGAACACCGGGGAGCTGTTTTTT
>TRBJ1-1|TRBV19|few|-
CASSSLQGSPEAFF
TGTGCCAGTAGTAGCCTACAGGGCAGCCCTGAAGCTTTCTTT
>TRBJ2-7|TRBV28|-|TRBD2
CASLQGLLAGVGEQYF
TGTGCCAGCCTCCAGGGTTTATTAGCGGGAGTTGGTGAGCAGTACTTC
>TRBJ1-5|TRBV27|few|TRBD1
CASGDRGHQPQHF
TGTGCCAGCGGGGATAGGGGGCACCAGCCCCAGCATTTT
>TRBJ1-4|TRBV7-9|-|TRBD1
CSSRQGDEKLFF
TGTTCCAGCAGACAGGGGGATGAAAAACTGTTTTTT
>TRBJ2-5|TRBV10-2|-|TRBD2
CASRKTSGVMETQYF
TGCGCCAGCAGGAAGACTAGCGGGGTGATGGAGACCCAGTACTTC
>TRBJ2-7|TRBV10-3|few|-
CAISEAPDFYEQYF
TGTGCCATCAGTGAGGCCCCAGATTTCTACGAGCAGTACTTC
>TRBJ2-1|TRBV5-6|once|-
CASSFRGELNEQFF
TGTGCCAGCAGCTTCCGGGGTGAACTGAATGAGCAGTTCTTC
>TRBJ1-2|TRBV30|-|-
CAWSVGVSYTF
TGTGCCTGGAGTGTAGGGGTCAGCTACACCTTC
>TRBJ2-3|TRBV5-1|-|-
CASGQGPTDTQYF
TGCGCCAGCGGGCAGGGTCCAACAGATACGCAGTATTTT
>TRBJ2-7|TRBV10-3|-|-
CAIKGTLNDEQYF
TGTGCCATCAAAGGGACTTTGAACGACGAGCAGTACTTC
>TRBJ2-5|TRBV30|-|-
CAGGQGQETQYF
TGTGCCGGCGGGCAGGGGCAAGAGACCCAGTACTTC
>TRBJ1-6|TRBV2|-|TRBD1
CASSEAGQHNSPLHF
TGTGCCAGCAGTGAAGCGGGACAGCACAATTCACCCCTCCACTTT